The present entry profiles one TCR beta chain with its context. This CDR3 is built from 15 residues. J gave up 4 bases and V 5 bases, and 9 bases lay outside the gene matches. Germline values: CDR1 SEHNR, CDR2 FQNEAQ (reference sequence). TCRdb's copy holds only in-frame clones and misses some; the assay was immunoSEQ multiplex PCR. This sample has some 96,000 clones, with around 93% found just once. The record originates from a study of T cell changes during pregnancy in multiple sclerosis. This TCR derives from a female donor with multiple sclerosis, enrolled in a pregnancy study. The chain combines TRBV7-9 with TRBJ2-7, with 9 bases aligning to TRBD1. Specimen: peripheral blood, collected after pregnancy. The CDR3 nucleotides are TGTGCCAGCAGCCCGCGGGACAGGGTCGTATACGAGCAGTACTTC. This gives the protein CASSPRDRVVYEQYF.